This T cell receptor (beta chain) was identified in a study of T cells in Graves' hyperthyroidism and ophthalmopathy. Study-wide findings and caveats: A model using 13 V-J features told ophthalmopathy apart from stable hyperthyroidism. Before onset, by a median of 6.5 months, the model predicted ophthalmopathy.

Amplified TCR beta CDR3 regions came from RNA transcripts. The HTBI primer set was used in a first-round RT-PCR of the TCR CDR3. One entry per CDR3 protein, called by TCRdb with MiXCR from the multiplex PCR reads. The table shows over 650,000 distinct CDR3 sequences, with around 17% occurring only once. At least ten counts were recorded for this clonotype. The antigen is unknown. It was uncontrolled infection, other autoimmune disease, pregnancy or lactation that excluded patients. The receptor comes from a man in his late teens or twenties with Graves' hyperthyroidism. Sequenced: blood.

CDR3 loop: CASSESQIGEAFF. CDR3 coding DNA: TGCGCCAGCAGTGAGTCTCAGATTGGTGAAGCTTTCTTT. The chain carries TRBV10-1 and TRBJ1-1; D not resolved. Germline V gene lookup returns CDR1 WNHNN and CDR2 SYGVQD (reference sequence). V lost 0 bases, J lost 7 bases, and 9 bases lay in between. This CDR3 has 13 residues.